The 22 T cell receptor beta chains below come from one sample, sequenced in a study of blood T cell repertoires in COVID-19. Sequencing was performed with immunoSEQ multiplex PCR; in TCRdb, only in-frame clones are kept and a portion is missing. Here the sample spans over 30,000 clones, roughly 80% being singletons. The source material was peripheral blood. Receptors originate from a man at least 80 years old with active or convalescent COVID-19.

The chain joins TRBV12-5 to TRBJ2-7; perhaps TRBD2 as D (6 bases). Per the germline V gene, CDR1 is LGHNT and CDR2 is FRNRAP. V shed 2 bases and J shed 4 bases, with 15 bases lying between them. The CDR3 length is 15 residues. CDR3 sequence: CASGLPRGGVYEQYF. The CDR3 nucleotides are TGTGCTAGTGGTTTGCCCCGTGGAGGGGTATACGAGCAGTACTTC.

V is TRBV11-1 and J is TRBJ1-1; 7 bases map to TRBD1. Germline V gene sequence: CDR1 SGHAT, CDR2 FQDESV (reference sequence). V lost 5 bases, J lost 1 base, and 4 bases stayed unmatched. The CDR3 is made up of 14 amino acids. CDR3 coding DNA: TGTGCCAGCAGCCCTCGACAGGGGAACACTGAAGCTTTCTTT. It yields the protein CASSPRQGNTEAFF.

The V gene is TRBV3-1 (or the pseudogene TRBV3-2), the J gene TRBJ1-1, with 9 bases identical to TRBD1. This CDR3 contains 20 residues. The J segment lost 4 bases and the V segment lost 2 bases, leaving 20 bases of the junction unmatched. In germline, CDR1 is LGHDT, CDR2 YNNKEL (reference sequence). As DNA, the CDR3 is TGTGCCAGCAGCCAACCCCTCGGACAGGGGAAATTTTTTGCGGGCACTGAAGCTTTCTTT. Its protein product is CASSQPLGQGKFFAGTEAFF.

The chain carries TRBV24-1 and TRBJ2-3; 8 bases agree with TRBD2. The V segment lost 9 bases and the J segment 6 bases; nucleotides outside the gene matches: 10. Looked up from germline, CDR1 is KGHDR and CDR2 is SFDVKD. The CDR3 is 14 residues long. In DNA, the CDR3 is TGTGCCACCCAGCCAGCGGGGGCCGTGGATACGCAGTATTTT. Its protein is CATQPAGAVDTQYF.

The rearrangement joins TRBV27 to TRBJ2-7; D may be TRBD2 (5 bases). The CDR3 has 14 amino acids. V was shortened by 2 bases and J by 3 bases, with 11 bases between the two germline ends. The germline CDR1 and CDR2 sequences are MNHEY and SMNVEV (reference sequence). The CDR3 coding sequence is TGTGCCAGCAGTTTACGGGGATCCTTCTACGAGCAGTACTTC. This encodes CASSLRGSFYEQYF.

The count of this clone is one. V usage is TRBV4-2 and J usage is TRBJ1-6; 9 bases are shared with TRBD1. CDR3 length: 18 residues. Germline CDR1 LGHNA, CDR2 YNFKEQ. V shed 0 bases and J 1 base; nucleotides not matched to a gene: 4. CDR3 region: CASSQDRQGGSYNSPLHF. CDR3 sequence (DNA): TGTGCCAGCAGCCAAGATCGACAGGGGGGATCCTATAATTCACCCCTCCACTTT.

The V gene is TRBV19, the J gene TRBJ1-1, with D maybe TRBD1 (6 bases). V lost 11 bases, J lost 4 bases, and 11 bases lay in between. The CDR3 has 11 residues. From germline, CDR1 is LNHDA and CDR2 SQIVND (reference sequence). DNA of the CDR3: TGTGCCGGGACAATCGGCACTGAAGCTTTCTTT. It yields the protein CAGTIGTEAFF.

The CDR3 loop is CASSVIEGVTGELFF. The CDR3 bases are TGTGCCAGCAGCGTAATTGAGGGGGTCACCGGGGAGCTGTTTTTT. The V gene is TRBV9, the J gene TRBJ2-2; TRBD1 might be the D (6 bases). V was trimmed by 1 base and J by 4 bases, leaving 11 bases between them. Germline V lookup: CDR1 SGDLS, CDR2 YYNGEE. The CDR3 consists of 15 residues. Full variable domain (outside the CDR3, taken from reference TRBV9 and TRBJ2-2): DSGVTQTPKHLITATGQRVTLRCSPRSGDLSVYWYQQSLDQGLQFLIQYYNGEERAKGNILERFSAQQFPDLHSELNLSSLELGDSALYFCASSVIEGVTGELFFGEGSRLTVL.

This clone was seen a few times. In DNA form, the CDR3 reads TGTGCCACCAGATGGGGGCATCTCCAAGAGACCCAGTACTTC. Amino acids: CATRWGHLQETQYF. This chain links TRBV24-1 with TRBJ2-5; D possibly corresponds to TRBD1 (6 bases). This CDR3 comprises 14 residues. V was trimmed by 7 bases and J by 1 base, leaving 12 bases between them. CDR1 KGHDR and CDR2 SFDVKD come from the germline V gene.

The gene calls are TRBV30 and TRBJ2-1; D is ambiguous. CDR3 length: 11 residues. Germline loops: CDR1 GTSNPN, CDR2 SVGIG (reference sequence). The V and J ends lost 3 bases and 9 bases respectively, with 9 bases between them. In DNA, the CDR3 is TGTGCCTGGAGGAACTACGGTGAGCAGTTCTTC. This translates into CAWRNYGEQFF.

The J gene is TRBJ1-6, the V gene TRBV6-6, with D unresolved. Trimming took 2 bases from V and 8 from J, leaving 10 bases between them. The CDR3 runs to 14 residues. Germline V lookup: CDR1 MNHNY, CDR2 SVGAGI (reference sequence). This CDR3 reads CASSYETRDSPLHF. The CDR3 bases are TGTGCCAGCAGTTACGAGACTAGGGATTCACCCCTCCACTTT.

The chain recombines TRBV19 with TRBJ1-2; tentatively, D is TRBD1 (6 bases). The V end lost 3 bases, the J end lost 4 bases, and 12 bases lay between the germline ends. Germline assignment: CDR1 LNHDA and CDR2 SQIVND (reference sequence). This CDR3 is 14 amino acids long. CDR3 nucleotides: TGTGCCAGTAGTATGGGCAGGGGACCCTATGGCTACACCTTC. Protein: CASSMGRGPYGYTF.

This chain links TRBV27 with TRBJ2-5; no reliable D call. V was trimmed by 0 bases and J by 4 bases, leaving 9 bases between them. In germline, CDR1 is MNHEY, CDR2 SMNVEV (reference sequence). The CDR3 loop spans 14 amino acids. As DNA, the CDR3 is TGTGCCAGCAGTTTATCGAACAGACCAGAGACCCAGTACTTC. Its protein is CASSLSNRPETQYF.

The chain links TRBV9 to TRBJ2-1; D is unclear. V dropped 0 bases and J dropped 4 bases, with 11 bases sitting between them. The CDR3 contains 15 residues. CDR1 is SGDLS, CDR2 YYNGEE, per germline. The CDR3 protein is CASSVVNSGYNEQFF. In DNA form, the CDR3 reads TGTGCCAGCAGCGTAGTAAACAGTGGTTACAATGAGCAGTTCTTC.

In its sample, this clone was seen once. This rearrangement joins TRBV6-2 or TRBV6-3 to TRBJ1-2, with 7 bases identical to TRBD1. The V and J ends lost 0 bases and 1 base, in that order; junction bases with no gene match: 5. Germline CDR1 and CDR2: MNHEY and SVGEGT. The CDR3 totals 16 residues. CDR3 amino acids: CASSYSGQIINYGYTF. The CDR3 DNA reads TGTGCCAGCAGTTACTCGGGACAGATTATTAACTATGGCTACACCTTC.

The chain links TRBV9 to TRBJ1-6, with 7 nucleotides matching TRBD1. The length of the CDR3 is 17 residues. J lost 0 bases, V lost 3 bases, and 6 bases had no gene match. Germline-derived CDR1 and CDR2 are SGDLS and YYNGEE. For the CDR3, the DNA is TGTGCCAGCAGCGCCACAGGGGCGGGCTCCTATAATTCACCCCTCCACTTT. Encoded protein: CASSATGAGSYNSPLHF.

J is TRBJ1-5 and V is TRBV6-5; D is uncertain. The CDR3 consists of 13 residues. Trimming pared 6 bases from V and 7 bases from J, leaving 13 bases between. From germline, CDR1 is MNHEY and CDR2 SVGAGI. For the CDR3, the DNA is TGTGCCAGCAGCGCCTCGGGGTCCCAGCCCCAGCATTTT. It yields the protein CASSASGSQPQHF.

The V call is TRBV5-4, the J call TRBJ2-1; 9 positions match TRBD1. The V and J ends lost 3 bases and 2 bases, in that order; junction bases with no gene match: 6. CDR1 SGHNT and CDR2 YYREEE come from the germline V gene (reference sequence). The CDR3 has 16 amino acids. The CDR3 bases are TGTGCCAGCAGCTCGACAGGGGGTTCGGCCTACAATGAGCAGTTCTTC. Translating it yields CASSSTGGSAYNEQFF.

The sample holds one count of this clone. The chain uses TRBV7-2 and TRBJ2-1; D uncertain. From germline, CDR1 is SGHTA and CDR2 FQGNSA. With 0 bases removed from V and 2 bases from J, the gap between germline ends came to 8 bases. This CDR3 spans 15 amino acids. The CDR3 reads CASSLAQNAYNEQFF. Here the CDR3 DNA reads TGTGCCAGCAGCTTAGCGCAGAACGCCTACAATGAGCAGTTCTTC.

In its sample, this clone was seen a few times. The CDR3 sequence is CASTNDRGGANEKLFF. The CDR3 DNA sequence: TGTGCCAGCACCAACGACAGGGGAGGTGCTAATGAAAAACTGTTTTTT. The J gene is TRBJ1-4, the V gene TRBV11-2; 8 positions match TRBD1. Germline CDR1 is SGHAT and CDR2 is FQNNGV. CDR3 length: 16 amino acids. V was pared by 7 bases and J by 3 bases, with 10 bases of the junction left unmatched.

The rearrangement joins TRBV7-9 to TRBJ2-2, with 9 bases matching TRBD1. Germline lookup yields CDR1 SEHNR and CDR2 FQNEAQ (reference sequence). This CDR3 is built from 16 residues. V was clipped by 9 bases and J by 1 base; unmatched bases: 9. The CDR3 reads CASPMGQGLNTGELFF. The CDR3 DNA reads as TGTGCCAGTCCGATGGGACAGGGATTGAACACCGGGGAGCTGTTTTTT.

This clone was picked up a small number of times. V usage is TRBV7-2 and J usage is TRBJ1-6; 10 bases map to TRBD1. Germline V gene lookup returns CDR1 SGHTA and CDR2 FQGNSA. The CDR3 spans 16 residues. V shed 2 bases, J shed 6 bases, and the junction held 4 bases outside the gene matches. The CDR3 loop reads CASSLTGTGANSPLHF. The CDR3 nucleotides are TGTGCCAGCAGCTTAACCGGGACAGGGGCTAATTCACCCCTCCACTTT.